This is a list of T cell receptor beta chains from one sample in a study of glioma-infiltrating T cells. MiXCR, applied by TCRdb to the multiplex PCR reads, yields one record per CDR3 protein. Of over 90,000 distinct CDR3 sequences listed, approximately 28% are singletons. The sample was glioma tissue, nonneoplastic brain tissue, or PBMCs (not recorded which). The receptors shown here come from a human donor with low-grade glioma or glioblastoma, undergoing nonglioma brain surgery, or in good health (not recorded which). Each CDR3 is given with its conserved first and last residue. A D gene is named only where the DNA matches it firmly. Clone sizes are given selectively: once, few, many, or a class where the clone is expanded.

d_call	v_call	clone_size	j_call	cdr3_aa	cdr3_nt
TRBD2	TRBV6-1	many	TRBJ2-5	CASRGTSLETQYF	TGTGCCAGCAGGGGGACTAGCCTAGAGACCCAGTACTTC
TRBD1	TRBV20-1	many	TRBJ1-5	CSADRKSRGQGEPQHF	TGCAGTGCTGACCGAAAAAGTAGGGGACAGGGGGAGCCCCAGCATTTT
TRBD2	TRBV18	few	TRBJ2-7	CASSREEGEQYF	TGTGCCAGCTCCCGGGAGGAGGGTGAGCAGTACTTC
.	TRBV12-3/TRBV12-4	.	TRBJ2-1	CASSPGRVPNEQFF	TGTGCCAGCAGCCCGGGCAGGGTGCCCAATGAGCAGTTCTTC
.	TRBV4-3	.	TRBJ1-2	CASSHTPGENYGYTF	TGCGCCAGCAGCCACACCCCCGGGGAGAACTATGGCTACACCTTC
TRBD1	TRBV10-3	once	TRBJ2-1	CATYPRDSGSHNEQFF	TGTGCCACGTACCCCAGGGACAGTGGCTCCCACAATGAGCAGTTCTTC
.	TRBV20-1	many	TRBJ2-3	CSARRAASTDTQYF	TGCAGTGCTAGGAGAGCGGCTAGCACAGATACGCAGTATTTT
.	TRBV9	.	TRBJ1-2	CASSVGPDQIRYTF	TGTGCCAGCAGCGTTGGGCCTGATCAAATACGCTACACCTTC
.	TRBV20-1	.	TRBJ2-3	CSARPLLSTDMQYF	TGCAGTGCTAGACCACTCCTTAGCACAGATATGCAGTATTTT
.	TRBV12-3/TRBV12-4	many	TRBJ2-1	CASRTRDNEQFF	TGTGCCAGCAGAACACGGGACAATGAGCAGTTCTTC
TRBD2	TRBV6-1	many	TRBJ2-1	CASSPGTTYNNEQFF	TGTGCCAGCAGCCCCGGGACTACCTATAACAATGAGCAGTTCTTC
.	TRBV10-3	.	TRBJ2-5	CAISERDRGGETQYF	TGTGCCATCAGTGAGCGGGACCGGGGAGGAGAGACCCAGTACTTC
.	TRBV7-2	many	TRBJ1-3	CASSQGYTIYF	TGTGCCAGCAGCCAAGGTTACACCATATATTTT
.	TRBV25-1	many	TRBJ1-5	CASSPGGAQHF	TGTGCCAGCAGCCCGGGGGGGGCCCAGCATTTT
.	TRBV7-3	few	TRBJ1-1	CASSLAGHMNTEAFF	TGTGCCAGCAGCTTAGCCGGACATATGAACACTGAAGCTTTCTTT
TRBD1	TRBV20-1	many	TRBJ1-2	CSARGGQSGYGYTF	TGCAGTGCTAGAGGGGGACAGAGTGGCTATGGCTACACCTTC
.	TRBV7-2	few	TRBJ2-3	CASSLNQAGDTQYF	TGTGCCAGCAGCTTAAACCAAGCCGGGGATACGCAGTATTTT
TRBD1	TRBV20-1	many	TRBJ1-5	CSAGTDRGQGNQPQHF	TGCAGTGCTGGAACCGACAGGGGTCAAGGTAATCAGCCCCAGCATTTT
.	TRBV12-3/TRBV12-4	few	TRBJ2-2	CASHSGRAGELFF	TGTGCCAGCCACTCAGGGCGGGCCGGGGAGCTGTTTTTT
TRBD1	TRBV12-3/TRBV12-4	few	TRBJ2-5	CASRFGTGYETQYF	TGTGCCAGCAGGTTCGGGACAGGCTATGAGACCCAGTACTTC
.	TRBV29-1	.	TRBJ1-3	CSVEKTGNTIYF	TGCAGCGTTGAAAAAACGGGGAACACCATATATTTT
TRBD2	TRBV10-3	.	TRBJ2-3	CAISLGIAGGTDTQYF	TGTGCCATCAGTTTGGGGATAGCGGGGGGCACAGATACGCAGTATTTT
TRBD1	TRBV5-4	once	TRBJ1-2	CASSQQGGGLYGYTF	TGTGCCAGCAGCCAACAGGGAGGGGGCCTCTATGGCTACACCTTC
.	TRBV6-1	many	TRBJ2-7	CATSSTRDHEQYF	TGTGCCACCTCGAGTACCAGGGACCACGAGCAGTACTTC
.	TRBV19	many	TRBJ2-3	CASSTQDYPDTQYF	TGTGCCAGTAGTACCCAGGACTACCCAGATACGCAGTATTTT
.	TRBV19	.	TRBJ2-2	CASSMGGEYGELFF	TGTGCCAGTAGTATGGGGGGAGAATACGGGGAGCTGTTTTTT
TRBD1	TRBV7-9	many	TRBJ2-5	CASSPGQTYQETQYF	TGTGCCAGCAGCCCGGGACAGACCTACCAAGAGACCCAGTACTTC
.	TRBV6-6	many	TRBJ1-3	CASSYSGLSSGNTIYF	TGTGCCAGCAGTTATTCGGGACTGAGCTCTGGAAACACCATATATTTT
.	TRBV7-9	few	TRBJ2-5	CASSLGGVAEETQYF	TGTGCCAGCAGCTTAGGGGGAGTAGCGGAAGAGACCCAGTACTTC
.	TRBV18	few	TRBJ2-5	CASSLSPLSRTQETQYF	TGTGCCAGCTCTTTGTCCCCCCTATCCAGGACCCAAGAGACCCAGTACTTC